The following is a TCR beta chain sequence with its context. Its antigen remains unknown. In the PCR, 60 Vbeta and 13 Jbeta primers were used. The authors' processing: Unique TCR beta chains numbered roughly 84 million in a later analysis, with roughly 10 million shared. Only in-frame clones appear in the TCRdb table, and some are missing; sequencing was by immunoSEQ multiplex PCR. Clone size and V and J calls were adopted from that table, with D and trimming inferred from the DNA. The sample has 150,000 or so clones; around 77% are singletons. The data stem from a study of cytomegalovirus exposure and HLA in healthy donors. Points from the study as a whole: Researchers reportedly found TCR beta sequences accurately predicted most subjects' HLA-A and HLA-B alleles.

The CDR3 is made up of 14 amino acids. The germline CDR1 and CDR2 sequences are SGDLS and YYNGEE. V was clipped by 0 bases and J by 4 bases, with 10 bases between them. The chain combines TRBV9 with TRBJ1-1; D ambiguous. The clonotype was recovered from a woman in her 50s in good health and CMV-seropositive. Sequencing was performed on PBMCs. This CDR3 reads CASSVGRQITEAFF. In DNA form, the CDR3 reads TGTGCCAGCAGCGTAGGGCGGCAGATCACTGAAGCTTTCTTT.